This T cell receptor beta chain came from a study of blood T cell repertoires in COVID-19. Sequenced by immunoSEQ multiplex PCR; TCRdb stores in-frame clones only, minus some. The sample has about 46,000 clones; 87% are singletons. This CDR3 contains 14 residues. Trimming took 2 bases from V and 3 from J, leaving 10 bases between them. The germline V gene encodes CDR1 PRHDT and CDR2 FYEKMQ (reference sequence). Sequencing was carried out using peripheral blood. The V gene is TRBV13, the J gene TRBJ1-2, with TRBD1 as a possible D gene (5 bases). This TCR was recovered from a human donor in a cohort sampled during active COVID-19. CDR3 DNA sequence: TGTGCCAGCAGCTTACAGGGTGGTGACTATGGCTACACCTTC. This encodes CASSLQGGDYGYTF.